Below are 13 T cell receptor beta chains sequenced from a single sample in a study of metastatic and nonmetastatic thyroid tumors. Before thyroid surgery, none of the patients had received any treatment. TCRdb reanalyzed the PCR reads via MiXCR. There are roughly 12,000 clones in the sample; about 37% occur only once, and roughly a sixth lies in the top ten. Sequencing was done on a sample of tumor tissue. These receptors were collected from a female donor with papillary thyroid cancer or a benign thyroid nodule (not recorded which). Some clones in this sample may be carry-over from other donors' samples.

A few counts support this clone. This chain links TRBV6-1 with TRBJ1-5, with D maybe TRBD1 (5 bases). V was trimmed by 0 bases and J by 14 bases, leaving 8 bases between them. There are 11 residues in the CDR3. Germline assignment: CDR1 MNHNS and CDR2 SASEGT. This chain's CDR3 is CASSEARGKHF. DNA of the CDR3: TGTGCCAGCAGTGAAGCGCGGGGGAAGCATTTT.

The table lists this clone with a few counts. The chain couples TRBV7-3 to TRBJ2-5; 8 positions agree with TRBD2. Germline values: CDR1 SGHTA, CDR2 FQGTGA. Trimming took 5 bases from V and 3 from J; bases not matched to a gene: 2. The CDR3 length is 13 residues. DNA of the CDR3: TGTGCCAGCAGCGTTAGCGGGGAAGAGACCCAGTACTTC. It codes for CASSVSGEETQYF.

About this clone: The sample holds other DNA sequences that translate to the same CDR3. This chain joins TRBV28 and TRBJ1-2; D call uncertain. V lost 6 bases to trimming and J lost 1 base, with 15 bases between them. The V gene's germline CDR1 is MDHEN and CDR2 SYDVKM. This CDR3 has 15 amino acids. CDR3 amino acids: CASSSNDGINYGYTF. CDR3 nucleotides: TGTGCCAGCAGCTCCAATGACGGAATTAACTATGGCTACACCTTC.

The chain combines TRBV7-3 with TRBJ2-1, with 10 bases fitting TRBD2. CDR3 length: 16 amino acids. V shed 0 bases and J 12 bases; nucleotides not matched to a gene: 11. CDR1 is SGHTA, CDR2 FQGTGA, per germline. The CDR3 protein is CASSLTGTSDLFGQFF. In DNA, the CDR3 is TGTGCCAGCAGCTTAACGGGGACTAGCGACCTCTTCGGGCAGTTCTTC.

The V and J genes are TRBV4-1 and TRBJ2-2, with D possibly being TRBD1 or TRBD2 (5 bases each). CDR1 MGHRA and CDR2 YSYEKL come from the germline V gene. Trimming removed 4 bases from V and 0 bases from J, with 12 bases in between. The CDR3 is made up of 16 amino acids. CDR3 DNA: TGCGCCAGCAGCCCTACCGGGACCTCGAACACCGGGGAGCTGTTTTTT. Protein: CASSPTGTSNTGELFF.

In its sample, this clone was seen a few times. The genes are TRBV2 and TRBJ1-1; D remains unclear. CDR1 is SNHLY, CDR2 FYNNEI, per germline. This CDR3 contains 13 residues. The ends were cut back, 7 bases at V and 5 bases at J, with 14 bases in the middle. The CDR3 is CASKDRQETEAFF. The CDR3 DNA reads as TGTGCCAGCAAGGACCGGCAGGAGACTGAAGCTTTCTTT.

The chain joins TRBV5-1 to TRBJ1-2, with 10 positions matching TRBD1. Germline values: CDR1 SGHRS, CDR2 YFSETQ. The V segment lost 0 bases and the J segment 7 bases; nucleotides outside the gene matches: 9. This CDR3 is 16 amino acids long. The CDR3 DNA reads TGCGCCAGCAGCTTGGGGACCGGGACAGGGGATAGTGGCTACACCTTC. Its protein is CASSLGTGTGDSGYTF.

This rearrangement joins TRBV5-1 to TRBJ2-1, with 10 bases matching TRBD1. The CDR3 is made up of 18 amino acids. CDR1 and CDR2 (germline): SGHRS, YFSETQ. The ends lost 4 bases at V and 1 base at J; junction bases unmatched: 11. In nucleotides, the CDR3 is TGCGCCAGCAGCCCGGCGGTTGGGACAGGGGAATCCTACAATGAGCAGTTCTTC. This gives the protein CASSPAVGTGESYNEQFF.

V and J are TRBV11-1 and TRBJ2-1; TRBD1 matches at 8 bases. The V and J ends lost 5 bases and 3 bases, in that order; junction bases with no gene match: 3. Germline CDR1 SGHAT, CDR2 FQDESV (reference sequence). This CDR3 is 14 amino acids long. In DNA form, the CDR3 reads TGTGCCAGCAGCCCCGGACAGGGCTACAATGAGCAGTTCTTC. Amino acids: CASSPGQGYNEQFF.

V and J are TRBV6-2 or TRBV6-3 and TRBJ2-7, with 11 nucleotides matching TRBD1. This CDR3 comprises 15 residues. Germline trimming cut 2 bases from V and 7 bases from J; bases unmatched to any gene: 7. The germline gives CDR1 MNHEY, CDR2 SVGEGT. The CDR3 reads CASSYPGQGVWEQYF. The CDR3 region has the DNA TGTGCCAGCAGTTACCCGGGACAGGGGGTTTGGGAGCAGTACTTC.

The chain combines TRBV5-1 with TRBJ1-2; D unclear. Trimming removed 1 base at V and 7 bases at J, with 14 bases between. The germline V gene has CDR1 SGHRS and CDR2 YFSETQ. The CDR3 runs 14 residues. The CDR3 sequence is CASSLPTAGGGYTF. CDR3 nucleotides: TGCGCCAGCAGCTTGCCGACGGCGGGAGGTGGCTACACCTTC.

Remarks on this clone: At one end, the junction sequence differs from germline, possibly due to a read error. The CDR3 coding sequence is TGCGCCAGCAGCTTGGGGGGGATTCCTGGAGACACCATATATTTT. Protein: CASSLGGIPGDTIYF. The J gene is TRBJ1-3, the V gene TRBV5-1, with D tentatively TRBD1 (5 bases). This CDR3 contains 15 residues. In germline, CDR1 is SGHRS, CDR2 YFSETQ.

The chain couples TRBV3-1 to TRBJ1-6, with D uncertain. CDR1 and CDR2 (germline): LGHDT, YNNKEL (reference sequence). Between the trimmed V and J ends, which lost 0 bases and 5 bases, there was a span of 11 bases. The CDR3 runs to 16 residues. The CDR3 nucleotides are TGTGCCAGCAGCCAAGAAGCAACCAGGAATAATTCACCCCTCCACTTT. Protein: CASSQEATRNNSPLHF.